The 16 T cell receptor beta chains below were found in one sample sequenced in a study of cytomegalovirus exposure and HLA in healthy donors. This PCR relied on a set of 60 Vbeta primers and 13 Jbeta primers. Libraries were prepared by immunoSEQ multiplex PCR; TCRdb keeps only in-frame clonotypes and omits some of them. The sample contains 75,000 to 100,000 clones, 73% of which appear only once. The material sequenced was PBMCs. These receptors were taken from a man between 35 and 55 years old in good health and CMV-seronegative.

The gene calls are TRBV6-6 and TRBJ2-7; D call uncertain. Germline V gene data show CDR1 as MNHNY and CDR2 as SVGAGI (reference sequence). The V end was cut by 0 bases, the J end by 0 bases, with 9 bases between. CDR3 length: 15 residues. This CDR3 reads CASSYSVPVSYEQYF. The CDR3 bases are TGTGCCAGCAGTTACTCGGTACCGGTCTCCTACGAGCAGTACTTC.

V is TRBV4-1 and J is TRBJ1-1, with D maybe TRBD1 (6 bases). Germline V CDR1 and CDR2: MGHRA, YSYEKL. CDR3 length: 14 amino acids. V lost 3 bases to trimming and J lost 1 base, with 9 bases between them. The CDR3 DNA is TGCGCCAGCAGCCATAGGACAGCGAACACTGAAGCTTTCTTT. Amino acids: CASSHRTANTEAFF.

The chain employs TRBV5-6 and TRBJ2-5; D is unclear. The CDR3 has 13 residues. Germline-derived CDR1 and CDR2 are SGHDT and YYEEEE. Trimming removed 2 bases from V and 0 bases from J, with 5 bases in between. CDR3 amino acids: CASSFRDQETQYF. In DNA form, the CDR3 reads TGTGCCAGCAGCTTCCGGGACCAAGAGACCCAGTACTTC.

V is TRBV5-4 and J is TRBJ1-2, with TRBD1 matching over 8 bases. The CDR3 has 15 residues. CDR1 is SGHNT, CDR2 YYREEE, per germline (reference sequence). Losses at the gene ends were 4 bases for V and 4 bases for J; bases not matched to a gene: 9. CDR3 in DNA: TGTGCCAGCAGCCATCCCGATGGGACAGGCTATGGCTACACCTTC. The encoded protein is CASSHPDGTGYGYTF. The full variable domain, rest sourced from reference TRBV5-4 and TRBJ1-2, is ETGVTQSPTHLIKTRGQQVTLRCSSQSGHNTVSWYQQALGQGPQFIFQYYREEENGRGNFPPRFSGLQFPNYSSELNVNALELDDSALYLCASSHPDGTGYGYTFGSGTRLTVV.

The DNA of the CDR3 is TGTGCCAGCAGCTACGGACAACACACTGAAGCTTTCTTT. This translates into CASSYGQHTEAFF. The chain couples TRBV7-9 to TRBJ1-1, with D perhaps TRBD1 (5 bases). The CDR3 has 13 amino acids. Germline lookup yields CDR1 SEHNR and CDR2 FQNEAQ (reference sequence). V was cut by 4 bases and J by 3 bases, with 9 bases left in between.

The sample holds a few counts of this clone. The CDR3 DNA reads as TGTGCCAGTCCGGGACAGGACTATGGCTACACCTTC. Its protein product is CASPGQDYGYTF. V usage is TRBV21-1 and J usage is TRBJ1-2; whether TRBD1, the table's D call, matches the DNA was not checked. TRBV21-1 is classified as a pseudogene. The CDR3 consists of 12 residues.

For the CDR3, the DNA is TGTGCCAGCAGCCTCTATCAGGGGGTAGAAGCTTTCTTT. Translation: CASSLYQGVEAFF. V gene TRBV7-3 combines with J gene TRBJ1-1; 7 nucleotides align to TRBD1. This CDR3 contains 13 residues. CDR1 is SGHTA and CDR2 is FQGTGA in the germline V gene. V shed 5 bases and J 8 bases; nucleotides not matched to a gene: 8.

Of note for this clone: A junction boundary mismatches the germline segment, possibly from a read error. The chain carries TRBV27 and TRBJ2-7; perhaps TRBD1 as D (6 bases). CDR1 is MNHEY and CDR2 is SMNVEV in the germline V gene (reference sequence). This CDR3 has 15 residues. This CDR3 reads CASSFLDRRMYVQYF. The CDR3 coding sequence is TGTGCCAGCAGTTTCCTCGACAGGAGGATGTACGTGCAGTACTTC.

CDR3 protein: CASGRGGELFF. In DNA, the CDR3 is TGTGCCAGCGGACGGGGGGGGGAGCTGTTTTTT. The rearrangement links TRBV6-5 to TRBJ2-2; a possible D gene is TRBD2 (6 bases). V lost 8 bases and J lost 8, with 9 bases in between. Germline V lookup: CDR1 MNHEY, CDR2 SVGAGI. The CDR3 is made up of 11 amino acids.

The V gene is TRBV4-2, the J gene TRBJ1-1, with 9 bases lining up with TRBD1. Germline V CDR1 and CDR2: LGHNA, YNFKEQ. The length of the CDR3 is 15 residues. The V gene end was trimmed by 2 bases and the J gene end by 4 bases; junction bases not matched to a gene: 5. CDR3 residues: CASSQLDRGGTEAFF. DNA for the CDR3: TGTGCCAGCAGCCAACTGGACAGGGGCGGCACTGAAGCTTTCTTT.

Points on this clone: Other DNA sequences in the same sample also yield this CDR3. The rearrangement uses TRBV6-5 and TRBJ1-2, with 8 bases fitting TRBD1. V trimming: 6 bases; J trimming: 2 bases; junction bases outside the gene matches: 5. In germline, CDR1 is MNHEY, CDR2 SVGAGI. CDR3 size: 14 residues. The CDR3 DNA reads TGTGCCAGCAGGACTGGACAGGGCAACTATGGCTACACCTTC. Its translation: CASRTGQGNYGYTF.

The chain is built from TRBV7-2 and TRBJ2-5; 9 bases map to TRBD2. The germline V gene has CDR1 SGHTA and CDR2 FQGNSA. J lost 5 bases, V lost 2 bases, and 9 bases had no gene match. The CDR3 loop spans 16 amino acids. The DNA of the CDR3 is TGTGCCAGCAGCTTATATGCGCGGGGGGGCAAGGAGACCCAGTACTTC. Protein sequence: CASSLYARGGKETQYF.

The V call is TRBV4-1, the J call TRBJ1-2, with 8 bases identical to TRBD1. The CDR3 sequence is 15 residues long. Germline V lookup: CDR1 MGHRA, CDR2 YSYEKL. Trimming took 0 bases from V and 0 from J; bases not matched to a gene: 0. CDR3 in DNA: TGCGCCAGCAGCCAAGAGACAGGGGCTAACTATGGCTACACCTTC. As protein: CASSQETGANYGYTF.

The chain carries TRBV18 and TRBJ1-1; D unclear. The CDR3 length is 14 residues. CDR1 is KGHSH and CDR2 is LQKENI in the germline V gene. The V and J ends lost 0 bases and 4 bases respectively, with 9 bases between them. DNA of the CDR3: TGTGCCAGCTCACCACCGAACGGGATCACTGAAGCTTTCTTT. It encodes CASSPPNGITEAFF. Full variable domain (outside the CDR3, taken from reference TRBV18 and TRBJ1-1): NAGVMQNPRHLVRRRGQEARLRCSPMKGHSHVYWYRQLPEEGLKFMVYLQKENIIDESGMPKERFSAEFPKEGPSILRIQQVVRGDSAAYFCASSPPNGITEAFFGQGTRLTVV.

The J gene is TRBJ1-2, the V gene TRBV6-5; D is unclear. CDR3 size: 12 residues. V was cut by 0 bases and J by 12 bases, with 11 bases left in between. CDR1 and CDR2 (germline): MNHEY, SVGAGI. This chain's CDR3 is CASSYSGGQDTF. Here the CDR3 DNA reads TGTGCCAGCAGTTACTCAGGCGGGCAAGACACCTTC.

The chain carries TRBV13 and TRBJ2-3; 8 bases are shared with TRBD1. This CDR3 has 14 residues. Germline CDR1 and CDR2: PRHDT and FYEKMQ (reference sequence). Trimming took 4 bases from V and 3 from J; bases not matched to a gene: 3. The chain's CDR3 is CASSSTGATDTQYF. The CDR3, as DNA: TGTGCCAGCAGCTCGACAGGGGCGACAGATACGCAGTATTTT.